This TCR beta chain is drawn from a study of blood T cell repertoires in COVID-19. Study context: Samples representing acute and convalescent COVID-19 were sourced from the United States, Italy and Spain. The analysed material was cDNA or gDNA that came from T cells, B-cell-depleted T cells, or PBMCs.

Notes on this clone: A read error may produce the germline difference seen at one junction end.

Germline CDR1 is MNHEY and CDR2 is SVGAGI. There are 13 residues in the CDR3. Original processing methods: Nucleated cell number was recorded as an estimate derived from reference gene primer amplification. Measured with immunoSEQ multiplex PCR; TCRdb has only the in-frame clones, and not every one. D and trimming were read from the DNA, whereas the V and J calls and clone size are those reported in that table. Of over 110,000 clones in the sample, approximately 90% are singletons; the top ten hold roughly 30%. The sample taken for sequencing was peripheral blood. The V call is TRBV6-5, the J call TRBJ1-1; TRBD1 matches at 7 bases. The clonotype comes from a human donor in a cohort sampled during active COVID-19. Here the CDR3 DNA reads TGTGCCAGCAGTTATGGGGCAGGGCAGGGGGTCGACTTT. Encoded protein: CASSYGAGQGVDF.